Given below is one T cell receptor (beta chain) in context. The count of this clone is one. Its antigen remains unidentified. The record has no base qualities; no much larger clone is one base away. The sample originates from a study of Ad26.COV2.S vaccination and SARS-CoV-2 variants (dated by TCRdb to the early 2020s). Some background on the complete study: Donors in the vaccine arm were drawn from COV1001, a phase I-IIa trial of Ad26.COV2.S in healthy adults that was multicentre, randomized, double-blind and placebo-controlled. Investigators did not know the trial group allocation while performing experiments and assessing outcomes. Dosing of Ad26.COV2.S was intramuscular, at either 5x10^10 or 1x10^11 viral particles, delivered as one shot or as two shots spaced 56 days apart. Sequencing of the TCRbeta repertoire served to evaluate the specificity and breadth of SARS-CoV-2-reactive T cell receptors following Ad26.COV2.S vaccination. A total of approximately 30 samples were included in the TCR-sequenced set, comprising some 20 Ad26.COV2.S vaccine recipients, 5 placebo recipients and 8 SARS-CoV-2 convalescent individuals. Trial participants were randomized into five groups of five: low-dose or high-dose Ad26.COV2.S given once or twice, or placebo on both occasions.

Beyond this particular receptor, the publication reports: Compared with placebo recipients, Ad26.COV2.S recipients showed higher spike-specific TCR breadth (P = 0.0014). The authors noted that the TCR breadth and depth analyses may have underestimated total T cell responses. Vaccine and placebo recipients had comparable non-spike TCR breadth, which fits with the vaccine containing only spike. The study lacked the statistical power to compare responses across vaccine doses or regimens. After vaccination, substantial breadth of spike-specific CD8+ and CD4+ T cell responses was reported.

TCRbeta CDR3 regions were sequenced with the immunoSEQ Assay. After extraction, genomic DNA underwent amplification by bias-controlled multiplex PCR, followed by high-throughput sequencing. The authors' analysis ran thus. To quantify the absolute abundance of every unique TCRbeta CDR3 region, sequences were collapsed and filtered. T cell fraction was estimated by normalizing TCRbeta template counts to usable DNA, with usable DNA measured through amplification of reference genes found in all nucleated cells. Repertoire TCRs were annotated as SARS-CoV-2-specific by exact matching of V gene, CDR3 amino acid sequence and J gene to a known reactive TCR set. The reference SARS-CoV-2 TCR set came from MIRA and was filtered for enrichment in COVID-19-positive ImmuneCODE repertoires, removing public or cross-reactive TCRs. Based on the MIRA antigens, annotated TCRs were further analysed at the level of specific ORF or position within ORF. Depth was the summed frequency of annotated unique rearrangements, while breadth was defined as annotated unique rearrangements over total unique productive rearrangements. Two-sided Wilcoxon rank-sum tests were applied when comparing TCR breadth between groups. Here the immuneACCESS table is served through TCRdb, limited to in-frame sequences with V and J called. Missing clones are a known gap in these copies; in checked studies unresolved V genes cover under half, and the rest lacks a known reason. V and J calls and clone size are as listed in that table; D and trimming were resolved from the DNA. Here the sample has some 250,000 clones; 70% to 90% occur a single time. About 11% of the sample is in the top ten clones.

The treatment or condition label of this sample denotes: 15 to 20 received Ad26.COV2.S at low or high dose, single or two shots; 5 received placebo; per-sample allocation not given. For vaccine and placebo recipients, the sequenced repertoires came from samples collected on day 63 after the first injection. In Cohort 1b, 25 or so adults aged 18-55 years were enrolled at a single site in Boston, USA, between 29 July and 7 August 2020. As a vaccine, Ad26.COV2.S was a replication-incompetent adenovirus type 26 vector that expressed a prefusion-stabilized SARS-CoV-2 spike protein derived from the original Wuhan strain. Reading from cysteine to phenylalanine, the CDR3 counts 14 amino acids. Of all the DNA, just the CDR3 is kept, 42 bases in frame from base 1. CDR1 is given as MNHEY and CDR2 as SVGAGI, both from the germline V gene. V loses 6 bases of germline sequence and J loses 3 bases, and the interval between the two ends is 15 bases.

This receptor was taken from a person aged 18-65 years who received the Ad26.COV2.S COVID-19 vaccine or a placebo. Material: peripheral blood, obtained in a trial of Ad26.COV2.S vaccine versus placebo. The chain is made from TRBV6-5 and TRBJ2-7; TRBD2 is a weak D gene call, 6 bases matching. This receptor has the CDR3 CASRGTAGSYEQYF. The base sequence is TGTGCCAGCAGGGGGACTGCCGGGAGCTACGAGCAGTACTTC.